This paragraph covers one T cell receptor (beta chain) sequence. Antigen unknown. This sample is drawn from a study of CD8+CD57+ T cells in acquired aplastic anemia. Turning to the study itself: Sorted CD4+ and CD8+ cells gave an average of roughly 3.3 ug of DNA. Average CD4+ read depth in healthy donors was about 9.8 million reads.

Genomic DNA, the template, was used for profiling of the TCR beta VDJ and CDR3. One entry per CDR3 protein, called by TCRdb with MiXCR from the reads. The sample records 400,000 to 450,000 distinct CDR3 sequences, under 80% being singletons. Overall study findings and caveats: In CD8+ cells, Simpson's diversity showed no significant difference between patients and controls. Between patients and controls, roughly 29 CD8+ CDR3 sequences were found in common.

The receptor was isolated from a human donor in good health, serving as a control. Sequencing input: sorted CD4+, CD8+, or CD8+CD57+ T cells (not recorded which) from PBMCs.

The CDR3 reads CASSLEGPRDTQYLHF. For the CDR3, the DNA is TGTGCCAGCAGCTTAGAAGGTCCACGCGATACGCAGTATCTCCACTTT. The V and J genes are TRBV7-2 and TRBJ1-6; D call uncertain. The germline gives CDR1 SGHTA, CDR2 FQGNSA. The CDR3 length is 16 residues. Deletions cut 1 base from V and 16 bases from J, with 23 bases between. The entire variable domain, with the rest obtained from reference TRBV7-2 and TRBJ1-6, is as follows: GAGVSQSPSNKVTEKGKDVELRCDPISGHTALYWYRQSLGQGLEFLIYFQGNSAPDKSGLPSDRFSAERTGGSVSTLTIQRTQQEDSAVYLCASSLEGPRDTQYLHFGNGTRLTVT.